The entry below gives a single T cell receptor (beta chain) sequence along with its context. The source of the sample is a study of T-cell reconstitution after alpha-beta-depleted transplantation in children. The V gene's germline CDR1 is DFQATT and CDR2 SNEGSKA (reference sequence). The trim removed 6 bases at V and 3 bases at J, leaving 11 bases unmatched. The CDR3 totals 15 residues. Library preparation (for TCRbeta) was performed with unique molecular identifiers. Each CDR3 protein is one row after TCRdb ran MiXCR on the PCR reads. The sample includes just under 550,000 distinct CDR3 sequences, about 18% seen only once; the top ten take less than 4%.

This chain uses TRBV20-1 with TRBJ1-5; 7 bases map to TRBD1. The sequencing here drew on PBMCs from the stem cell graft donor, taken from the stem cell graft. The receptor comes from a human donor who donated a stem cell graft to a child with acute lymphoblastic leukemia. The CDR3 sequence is CSAPIPGQINQPQHF. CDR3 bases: TGCAGTGCACCGATACCGGGACAGATCAATCAGCCCCAGCATTTT.